The sequence of this T cell receptor beta chain was determined in a study of T cell changes during pregnancy in multiple sclerosis. The V gene lost 4 bases and the J gene lost 3 bases, with 10 bases spanning the gap. This CDR3 spans 13 amino acids. Germline CDR1 SGHRS, CDR2 YFSETQ. Clones were sequenced by immunoSEQ multiplex PCR, and TCRdb holds only the in-frame ones, with some missing. The table includes about 36,000 clones, 75% to 95% detected once. The chain joins TRBV5-1 to TRBJ1-1; possibly TRBD1 for D (6 bases). This clonotype originated in a female donor in good health, enrolled as a control in a pregnancy study. The sequences come from CD4+ T cells from peripheral blood mononuclear cells, collected in the second trimester of pregnancy. The DNA for the CDR3 is TGCGCCAGCAGCGCCGAGGGGGACACTGAAGCTTTCTTT. Translating gives CASSAEGDTEAFF.